This T cell receptor beta chain was sequenced during a study of control samples from healthy donors and cancer patients (dated by TCRdb to about 2020). CDR3 length: 13 amino acids, cysteine to phenylalanine. Only the CDR3 portion is preserved as DNA: 39 bases, with reading frame beginning at the first base. The germline V gene supplies CDR1 SNHLY and CDR2 FYNNEI. V drops 8 bases and J drops 5 bases, leaving 12 bases in between. As regards this clone: Its antigen remains unidentified. There are no base qualities to consult, and no much larger clone falls within one base.

The library came from the immunoSEQ multiplex PCR assay. TCRdb took over this immuneACCESS table, retaining in-frame rearrangements with V and J assigned. Such tables are incomplete; in checked studies, under half of the missing clones stem from an unresolved V gene, and the remainder is unexplained. The sample table records about 190,000 clones; about nine tenths of these occur just once. 1.5% to 2% of the sample comes from the top ten. The chain uses TRBV2 and TRBJ1-4; the D gene identity is not certain. Sequencing input: blood. This TCR came from a man between 25 and 39 years old in good health. The CDR3 reads CASHAVLNEKLFF. The nucleotide sequence is given as TGTGCCAGCCACGCCGTCTTAAATGAAAAACTGTTTTTT.